The 8 T cell receptor beta chains below were found in one sample sequenced in a study of blood T cell repertoires in COVID-19. The data were produced by immunoSEQ multiplex PCR, yet TCRdb's version contains in-frame clones alone and is incomplete. The sample shows around 480,000 clones, approximately 90% of them seen only once. The specimen sequenced was PBMCs or T cells enriched from blood (not recorded which). These receptor sequences come from a woman in her late teens or twenties who had recovered from COVID-19.

The chain joins TRBV18 to TRBJ2-7, with 9 bases fitting TRBD2. V shed 0 bases and J 3 bases; nucleotides not matched to a gene: 3. The CDR3 runs 15 residues. CDR1 KGHSH and CDR2 LQKENI come from the germline V gene. CDR3 DNA sequence: TGTGCCAGCTCACCACCGGTACTAGCGGGCTACGAGCAGTACTTC. Residues: CASSPPVLAGYEQYF. Looking up the rest from reference TRBV18 and TRBJ2-7 gives the full variable domain: NAGVMQNPRHLVRRRGQEARLRCSPMKGHSHVYWYRQLPEEGLKFMVYLQKENIIDESGMPKERFSAEFPKEGPSILRIQQVVRGDSAAYFCASSPPVLAGYEQYFGPGTRLTVT.

The chain carries TRBV12-3 or TRBV12-4 and TRBJ1-1; 8 positions match TRBD1. Trimming cost V 6 bases and J 4 bases; bases outside gene matches: 4. This CDR3 spans 13 amino acids. CDR3 in amino acids: CASRQGGGTEAFF. Written as DNA, the CDR3 is TGTGCCAGCAGACAGGGGGGTGGCACTGAAGCTTTCTTT.

The chain carries TRBV5-1 and TRBJ1-6; tentative D call: TRBD1 (5 bases). Trimming took 3 bases from V and 6 from J, leaving 7 bases between them. The CDR3 consists of 13 residues. Germline CDR1 SGHRS, CDR2 YFSETQ. The chain's CDR3 is CASSYDSNSPLHF. The CDR3 DNA reads TGCGCCAGCAGCTACGACAGTAATTCACCCCTCCACTTT.

In DNA form, the CDR3 reads TGTGCCACCAGTGATCCTTGGACAGATGAGCAGTACTTC. Translation: CATSDPWTDEQYF. The chain has TRBV24-1 and TRBJ2-7; tentative D call: TRBD1 (6 bases). Trimming removed 3 bases from V and 7 bases from J, with 12 bases in between. Germline CDR1 and CDR2: KGHDR and SFDVKD. The CDR3 totals 13 residues.

The sample holds one count of this clone. The rearrangement joins TRBV5-1 to TRBJ2-2; D might be TRBD1 (5 bases). This CDR3 has 15 residues. Trimming cost V 2 bases and J 3 bases, with 11 bases left between them. Per the germline V gene, CDR1 is SGHRS and CDR2 is YFSETQ. The CDR3 DNA reads TGCGCCAGCAGCTTTGATGGGGCGGACACCGGGGAGCTGTTTTTT. Residues: CASSFDGADTGELFF.

This clone showed up just once. The gene calls are TRBV11-1 and TRBJ2-1; D perhaps matches TRBD1 (6 bases). The CDR3 loop spans 15 amino acids. V lost 2 bases, J lost 7 bases, and 15 bases lay in between. Germline CDR1 and CDR2: SGHAT and FQDESV (reference sequence). CDR3 sequence reads: CASSLLQGGINEQFF. The CDR3 region has the DNA TGTGCCAGCAGCTTACTACAGGGCGGTATAAATGAGCAGTTCTTC.

This chain uses TRBV7-8 with TRBJ2-3; tentative D call: TRBD1 (5 bases). CDR3 length: 14 residues. Germline CDR1 SGHVS, CDR2 FQNEAQ. The V end was cut by 5 bases, the J end by 1 base, with 10 bases between. In nucleotides, the CDR3 is TGTGCCAGCAGCCTATCGACAGGCACAGATACGCAGTATTTT. Translation: CASSLSTGTDTQYF.

V and J are TRBV2 and TRBJ2-2; D unresolved. Germline V gene lookup returns CDR1 SNHLY and CDR2 FYNNEI. The CDR3 covers 14 residues. Trimming stripped 4 bases from V and 0 bases from J, with 6 bases between. CDR3 region: CASSAGSNTGELFF. The CDR3 DNA sequence: TGTGCCAGCAGTGCAGGATCGAACACCGGGGAGCTGTTTTTT.